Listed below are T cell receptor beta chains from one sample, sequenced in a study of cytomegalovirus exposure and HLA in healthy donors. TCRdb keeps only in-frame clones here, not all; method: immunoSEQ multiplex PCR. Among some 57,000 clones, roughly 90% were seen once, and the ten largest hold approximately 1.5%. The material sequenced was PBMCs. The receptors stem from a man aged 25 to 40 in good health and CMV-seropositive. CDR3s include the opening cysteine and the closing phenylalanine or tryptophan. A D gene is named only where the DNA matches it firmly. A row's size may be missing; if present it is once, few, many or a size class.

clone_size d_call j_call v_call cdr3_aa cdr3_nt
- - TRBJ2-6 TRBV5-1 CASSFTYRAAGANVLTF TGCGCCAGCAGCTTCACTTACAGGGCGGCTGGGGCCAACGTCCTGACTTTC
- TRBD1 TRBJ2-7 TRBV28 CASRQGGSEQYF TGTGCCAGCAGACAGGGGGGTAGCGAGCAGTACTTC
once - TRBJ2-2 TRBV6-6 CASRITSQVGELFF TGTGCCAGCAGAATCACTAGCCAGGTCGGGGAGCTGTTTTTT
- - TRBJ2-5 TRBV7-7 CASSLGQGRVETQYF TGTGCTAGCAGCTTAGGGCAGGGAAGGGTTGAGACCCAGTACTTC
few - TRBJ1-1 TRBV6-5 CASTGGRDAGAFF TGTGCCAGCACCGGGGGACGGGACGCGGGGGCTTTCTTT
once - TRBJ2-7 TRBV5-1 CASSLDRSGLDEQYF TGCGCCAGCAGCTTGGATAGGTCGGGTCTCGACGAGCAGTACTTC
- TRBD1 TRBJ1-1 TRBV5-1 CASSLEGGETEAFF TGCGCCAGCAGCTTGGAAGGGGGCGAAACTGAAGCTTTCTTT
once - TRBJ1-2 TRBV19 CATLGLYYGYTF TGTGCCACCCTAGGCCTTTACTATGGCTACACCTTC
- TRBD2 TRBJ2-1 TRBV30 CAWSKLAAVNEQFF TGTGCCTGGAGTAAACTAGCGGCTGTAAATGAGCAGTTCTTC
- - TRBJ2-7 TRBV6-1 CASSETGTSPYEQYF TGTGCCAGCAGTGAAACCGGGACATCCCCCTACGAGCAGTACTTC
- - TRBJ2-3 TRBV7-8 CASSLRAGQGDTQYF TGTGCCAGCAGCCTCCGGGCAGGGCAGGGAGATACGCAGTATTTT
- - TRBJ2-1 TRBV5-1 CASSLAAGRSYNEQFF TGCGCCAGCAGCTTGGCCGCGGGAAGGTCCTACAATGAGCAGTTCTTC
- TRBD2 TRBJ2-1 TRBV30 CAWSPRTSGQFF TGTGCCTGGAGTCCTCGGACTAGCGGGCAGTTCTTC
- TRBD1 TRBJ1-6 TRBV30 CAWSFTGQGNSPLHF TGTGCCTGGAGCTTCACCGGACAGGGGAATTCACCCCTCCACTTT
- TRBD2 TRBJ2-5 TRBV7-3 CASSLSGGEGETQYF TGTGCCAGCAGCCTATCGGGGGGGGAGGGAGAGACCCAGTACTTC
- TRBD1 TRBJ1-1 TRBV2 CASSTDRAATEAFF TGTGCCAGCAGTACCGACAGGGCGGCCACTGAAGCTTTCTTT
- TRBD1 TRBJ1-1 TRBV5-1 CASSPGQGTGSPNTEAFF TGCGCCAGCAGCCCAGGACAGGGGACTGGGTCGCCGAACACTGAAGCTTTCTTT
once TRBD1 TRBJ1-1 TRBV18 CASSPWGQPEAFF TGTGCCAGCTCACCATGGGGACAGCCTGAAGCTTTCTTT
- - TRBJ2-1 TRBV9 CASSPRLEGLGEQFF TGTGCCAGCAGCCCTCGACTGGAGGGATTGGGTGAGCAGTTCTTC
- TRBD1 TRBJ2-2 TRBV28 CASGQDSTGELFF TGTGCCAGTGGACAGGACTCGACCGGGGAGCTGTTTTTT
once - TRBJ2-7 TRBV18 CASPPGGQIKYEQYF TGTGCCAGCCCACCAGGTGGCCAGATTAAGTACGAGCAGTACTTC
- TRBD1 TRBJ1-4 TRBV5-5 CASSTRTGGDEKLFF TGTGCCAGCAGCACCCGGACAGGGGGAGATGAAAAACTGTTTTTT
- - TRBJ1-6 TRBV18 CASSHKDSYNSPLHF TGTGCCAGCTCACACAAAGACTCCTATAATTCACCCCTCCACTTT
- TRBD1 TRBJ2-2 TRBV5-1 CASSHGQGAGTGELFF TGCGCCAGCAGTCATGGACAGGGGGCGGGAACCGGGGAGCTGTTTTTT
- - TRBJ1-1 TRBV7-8 CASSLVGENTEAFF TGTGCCAGCAGCTTAGTCGGGGAGAACACTGAAGCTTTCTTT
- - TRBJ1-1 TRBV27 CASSLRGRDTEAFF TGTGCCAGCAGTTTACGGGGTCGTGACACTGAAGCTTTCTTT
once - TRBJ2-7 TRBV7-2 CASSLLAVLAYEQYF TGTGCCAGCAGCTTATTGGCGGTTCTGGCATACGAGCAGTACTTC
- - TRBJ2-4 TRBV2 CASHEARNIQYF TGTGCCAGCCACGAGGCCCGGAACATTCAGTACTTC
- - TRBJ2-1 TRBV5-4 CASSLQLQGYGNEQFF TGTGCCAGCAGCTTGCAGCTACAGGGCTACGGCAATGAGCAGTTCTTC
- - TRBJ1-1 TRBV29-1 CSVERAGEYTEAFF TGCAGCGTTGAAAGGGCAGGGGAATACACTGAAGCTTTCTTT
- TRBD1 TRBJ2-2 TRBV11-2 CASSERRKTGFPGELFF TGTGCCAGCAGCGAGCGCCGCAAGACAGGGTTTCCCGGGGAGCTGTTTTTT
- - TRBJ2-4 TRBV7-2 CASSPSREVAKNIQYF TGTGCCAGCAGCCCGAGCAGGGAAGTAGCCAAAAACATTCAGTACTTC
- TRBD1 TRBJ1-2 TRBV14 CASSQDPGQGSYTF TGTGCCAGCAGCCAAGATCCGGGACAGGGGAGCTACACCTTC
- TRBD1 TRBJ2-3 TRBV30 CAWSVGAGGFTDTQYF TGTGCCTGGAGTGTAGGGGCAGGGGGTTTCACAGATACGCAGTATTTT
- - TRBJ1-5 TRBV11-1 CASSQGGDQPQHF TGTGCCAGCAGCCAAGGGGGGGATCAGCCCCAGCATTTT
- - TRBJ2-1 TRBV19 CASSRGVAYNEQFF TGTGCCAGTAGTAGGGGGGTAGCCTACAATGAGCAGTTCTTC
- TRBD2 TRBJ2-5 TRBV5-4 CASSTGLAVETQYF TGTGCCAGCAGCACCGGACTAGCGGTAGAGACCCAGTACTTC
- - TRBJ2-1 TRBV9 CASSARTTSGNEQFF TGTGCCAGCAGCGCACGGACTACCTCGGGCAATGAGCAGTTCTTC
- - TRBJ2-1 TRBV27 CASSETREASYNEQFF TGTGCCAGCAGCGAGACAAGGGAGGCCTCCTACAATGAGCAGTTCTTC
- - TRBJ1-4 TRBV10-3 CAISELIGAEGEKLFF TGTGCCATCAGTGAGTTGATCGGGGCGGAGGGTGAAAAACTGTTTTTT
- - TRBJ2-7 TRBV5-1 CASSPSSGNSFYEQYF TGCGCCAGCAGCCCTAGTTCCGGGAACTCCTTCTACGAGCAGTACTTC
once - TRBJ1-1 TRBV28 CASRGWVPGDTEAFF TGTGCCAGCAGGGGTTGGGTACCGGGGGACACTGAAGCTTTCTTT
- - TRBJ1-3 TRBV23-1 CARPRVHSGNTIYF TGCGCCCGCCCTCGGGTTCACTCTGGAAACACCATATATTTT
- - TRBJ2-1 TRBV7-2 CASSFSTGSSYNEQFF TGTGCCAGCAGCTTCTCTACAGGGAGCTCCTACAATGAGCAGTTCTTC
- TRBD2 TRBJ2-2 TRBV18 CASSPPSGRLTGELFF TGTGCCAGCTCACCACCAAGCGGGAGGCTCACCGGGGAGCTGTTTTTT
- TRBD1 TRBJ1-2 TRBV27 CASKNTGQGRYGYTF TGTGCCAGCAAAAACACAGGACAGGGTCGCTATGGCTACACCTTC
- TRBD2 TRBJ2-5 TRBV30 CAWSRGLAGKETQYF TGTGCCTGGAGCCGCGGACTAGCGGGAAAAGAGACCCAGTACTTC
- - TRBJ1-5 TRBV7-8 CASSPRGGGVNQPQHF TGTGCCAGCAGCCCGAGAGGCGGGGGGGTGAATCAGCCCCAGCATTTT
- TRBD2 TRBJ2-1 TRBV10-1 CASISLAGGSSYNEQFF TGCGCCAGCATCAGTCTAGCGGGAGGCAGCTCCTACAATGAGCAGTTCTTC
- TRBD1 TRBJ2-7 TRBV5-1 CASSTAPGGNYEQYF TGCGCCAGCAGCACCGCCCCAGGGGGAAACTACGAGCAGTACTTC
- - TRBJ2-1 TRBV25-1 CASSAGFYNEQFF TGTGCCAGCAGTGCAGGATTCTACAATGAGCAGTTCTTC
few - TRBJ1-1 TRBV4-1 CASSQPGMNTEAFF TGCGCCAGCAGCCAACCCGGGATGAACACTGAAGCTTTCTTT
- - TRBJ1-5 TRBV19 CASTFIRDSNQPQHF TGTGCCAGTACCTTCATTAGAGATAGCAATCAGCCCCAGCATTTT
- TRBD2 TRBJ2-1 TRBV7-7 CASSPRTSGRADEQFF TGTGCTAGCAGCCCCAGGACTAGCGGGAGGGCCGATGAGCAGTTCTTC
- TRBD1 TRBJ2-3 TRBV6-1 CASSVLFTGGVSTDTQYF TGTGCCAGCAGTGTACTATTCACAGGGGGCGTGAGCACAGATACGCAGTATTTT
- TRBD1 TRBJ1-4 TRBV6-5 CASSTAGTGDQKLFF TGTGCCAGCAGTACCGCCGGGACAGGAGACCAAAAACTGTTTTTT
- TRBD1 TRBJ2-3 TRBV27 CASSLGQGTDTQYF TGTGCCAGCAGCTTAGGACAGGGCACAGATACGCAGTATTTT
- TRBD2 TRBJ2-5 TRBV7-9 CASSLGLAGAEETQYF TGTGCCAGCAGCTTAGGATTAGCGGGAGCGGAGGAGACCCAGTACTTC